This TCR beta chain stems from a study of cytotoxic CD8 clonotypes in ibrutinib-treated CLL. Study at large: The patient breakdown showed fewer than twelve relapsed/refractory and some 14 treatment-naive cases, with some 18 IGHV unmutated. Among the samples, the mean was about 270,000 productive templates and tens of thousands of productive rearrangements.

This clone was observed a handful of times. What it recognizes is unknown. Germline CDR1 is MNHNS and CDR2 is SASEGT. The CDR3 consists of 14 residues. The V end was cut by 7 bases, the J end by 3 bases, with 16 bases between. Study results and limitations: Clonality increased at ibrutinib response, then returned toward baseline at progression.

The data were produced by immunoSEQ multiplex PCR, yet TCRdb's version contains in-frame clones alone and is incomplete. The sample yields 130,000 or so clones, over 75% seen once. The sequencing used PBMCs, collected after 24 months of ibrutinib treatment. J is TRBJ2-7 and V is TRBV6-1; the D is unclear. The TCR comes from a human donor with chronic lymphocytic leukemia. CDR3 sequence (DNA): TGTGCCAGCACCATTAGGGCGAGAGACTACGAGCAGTACTTC. Its translation is CASTIRARDYEQYF.